The 20 T cell receptor beta chains presented below share a single source sample, sequenced in a study of PD-1 blockade in classical Hodgkin lymphoma. Time point here: cycle 4 day 1 (C4D1), after 5 to 7 weeks of nivolumab. All patients relapsed after autologous stem cell transplantation, and brentuximab vedotin exposure varied. TCRdb's copy holds only in-frame clones and misses some; the assay was immunoSEQ multiplex PCR. The table shows about 24,000 clones, with around four fifths occurring only once. The material sequenced was peripheral blood mononuclear cells (PBMCs), taken before the fourth cycle of nivolumab. The receptor source for this set is a human donor with classical Hodgkin lymphoma.

The chain links TRBV15 to TRBJ2-2; D is undetermined. CDR3 size: 14 residues. The germline CDR1 and CDR2 sequences are LNHNV and YYDKDF (reference sequence). V dropped 1 base and J dropped 0 bases, with 3 bases sitting between them. Here the CDR3 reads CATSRVPNTGELFF. CDR3 in DNA: TGTGCCACCAGCAGAGTCCCGAACACCGGGGAGCTGTTTTTT.

This chain connects TRBV18 to TRBJ2-2; D perhaps matches TRBD2 (6 bases). Per germline, CDR1 KGHSH and CDR2 LQKENI. The CDR3 covers 15 residues. The ends were cut back, 3 bases at V and 7 bases at J, with 15 bases in the middle. The CDR3 loop reads CASSPAGLLGGELFF. The CDR3 nucleotides are TGTGCCAGCTCACCGGCGGGATTGCTGGGCGGGGAGCTGTTTTTT.

V gene TRBV29-1 combines with J gene TRBJ2-2; D is undetermined. The germline gives CDR1 SQVTM, CDR2 ANQGSEA. Trimming took 6 bases from V and 6 from J, leaving 5 bases between them. This CDR3 has 10 residues. The DNA for the CDR3 is TGCAGCGTCTACGCCGGGGAGCTGTTTTTT. It codes for CSVYAGELFF.

V and J are TRBV29-1 and TRBJ2-3, with D perhaps matching TRBD1 or TRBD2 (5 bases each). The CDR3 covers 13 residues. The ends were cut back, 4 bases at V and 2 bases at J, with 10 bases in the middle. Germline V gives CDR1 SQVTM, CDR2 ANQGSEA. CDR3 bases: TGCAGCGTTGCGGGACGGTACACAGATACGCAGTATTTT. Protein: CSVAGRYTDTQYF.

The rearrangement uses TRBV29-1 and TRBJ1-5; D is perhaps TRBD1 (6 bases). This CDR3 has 17 residues. Trimming cost V 4 bases and J 0 bases, with 19 bases left between them. CDR1 and CDR2 from the germline V gene are SQVTM and ANQGSEA. The CDR3 spells CSVAQGGRSGSNQPQHF. Written as DNA, the CDR3 is TGCAGCGTTGCACAAGGGGGTCGAAGTGGTAGCAATCAGCCCCAGCATTTT.

V usage is TRBV19 and J usage is TRBJ2-1; 8 bases map to TRBD2. The CDR3 is made up of 16 amino acids. Looked up from germline, CDR1 is LNHDA and CDR2 is SQIVND (reference sequence). With V trimmed by 2 bases and J by 4 bases, 7 bases remained unmatched. The CDR3 bases are TGTGCCAGTAGTATAAAGCGCGGGGGGAAGTACAATGAGCAGTTCTTC. Translation gives CASSIKRGGKYNEQFF.

A single count supports this clone. The chain is built from TRBV6-5 and TRBJ1-6; 8 nucleotides align to TRBD1. The V segment lost 0 bases and the J segment 7 bases; nucleotides outside the gene matches: 5. In germline, CDR1 is MNHEY, CDR2 SVGAGI. The CDR3 runs 16 residues. CDR3 in DNA: TGTGCCAGCAGTTACTCGAGGGACAGGATCAATTCACCCCTCCACTTT. Encoded protein: CASSYSRDRINSPLHF.

The chain joins TRBV4-2 to TRBJ2-7, with TRBD2 matching 8 bases. The CDR3 extends over 15 amino acids. Germline V gene data show CDR1 as LGHNA and CDR2 as YNFKEQ. V gave up 0 bases and J gave up 3 bases; unmatched junction bases: 4. The DNA of the CDR3 is TGTGCCAGCAGCCAAGATGGAACTAGCGGCTACGAGCAGTACTTC. Protein product: CASSQDGTSGYEQYF.

The chain combines TRBV19 with TRBJ1-6; 8 positions agree with TRBD1. Germline trimming cut 8 bases from V and 7 bases from J; bases unmatched to any gene: 4. Germline V lookup: CDR1 LNHDA, CDR2 SQIVND (reference sequence). The CDR3 loop spans 13 amino acids. CDR3 sequence reads: CASSGTGNSPLHF. The CDR3 DNA is TGTGCCAGTTCCGGGACAGGCAATTCACCCCTCCACTTT.

This clone was picked up one time. The CDR3 here is CASSLSGTSGRDTQYF. CDR3 bases: TGTGCCAGCAGTTTATCAGGGACTAGCGGGAGAGATACGCAGTATTTT. The chain is built from TRBV27 and TRBJ2-3, with 14 bases identical to TRBD2. The V and J ends lost 0 bases and 5 bases, in that order; junction bases with no gene match: 1. This CDR3 spans 16 amino acids. Germline assignment: CDR1 MNHEY and CDR2 SMNVEV (reference sequence).

This chain joins TRBV28 and TRBJ2-7; weak D call: TRBD2 (6 bases). The length of the CDR3 is 14 residues. The ends were cut back, 5 bases at V and 4 bases at J, with 15 bases in the middle. CDR1 and CDR2 from the germline V gene are MDHEN and SYDVKM. In DNA, the CDR3 is TGTGCCAGCAGTGACTGGGAAGGAGGGTACGAGCAGTACTTC. The encoded protein is CASSDWEGGYEQYF.

The CDR3 reads CASSLGLGRGSYNEQFF. The CDR3 nucleotides are TGTGCCAGCAGCTTAGGCCTCGGGCGCGGGTCCTACAATGAGCAGTTCTTC. V is TRBV7-9 and J is TRBJ2-1, with D possibly TRBD2 on 5 matching bases. The length of the CDR3 is 17 residues. V was clipped by 1 base and J by 1 base, with 14 bases between them. Germline V gives CDR1 SEHNR, CDR2 FQNEAQ (reference sequence).

The genes are TRBV4-2 and TRBJ2-7; 7 positions match TRBD2. The CDR3 loop spans 15 amino acids. Germline V lookup: CDR1 LGHNA, CDR2 YNFKEQ. J was trimmed by 2 bases and V by 6 bases; bases with no gene match: 10. The CDR3 sequence: CASSLGEGRTYEQYF. In DNA form, the CDR3 reads TGTGCCAGCAGTCTCGGGGAGGGTAGAACCTACGAGCAGTACTTC.

The genes are TRBV7-9 and TRBJ2-7; 9 bases map to TRBD1. J lost 3 bases, V lost 1 base, and 7 bases had no gene match. The CDR3 runs 16 residues. CDR1 is SEHNR, CDR2 FQNEAQ, per germline (reference sequence). Written as DNA, the CDR3 is TGTGCCAGCAGCTTAGGACAGGGGGTTGGCATCTACGAGCAGTACTTC. Its protein is CASSLGQGVGIYEQYF.

The V gene is TRBV11-3, the J gene TRBJ2-2; no clear D. V shed 3 bases and J shed 0 bases, with 8 bases lying between them. The CDR3 is 15 residues long. Looked up from germline, CDR1 is SGHNT and CDR2 is YENEEA. The CDR3 region has the DNA TGTGCCAGCAGCTTTCTTGGCGCGAACACCGGGGAGCTGTTTTTT. As protein: CASSFLGANTGELFF.

The gene calls are TRBV30 and TRBJ2-1; D uncertain. Trimming took off 4 bases at V and 5 bases at J, with 18 bases between the two ends. Germline V lookup: CDR1 GTSNPN, CDR2 SVGIG (reference sequence). The CDR3 has 15 amino acids. The chain's CDR3 is CAWNLGRPVNNEQFF. CDR3 sequence (DNA): TGTGCCTGGAACCTCGGACGCCCCGTGAACAATGAGCAGTTCTTC.

This clone was detected a few times. For the CDR3, the DNA is TGCGCCAGCAGCTTGGCTTTGACAGATACGCAGTATTTT. Residues: CASSLALTDTQYF. The rearrangement uses TRBV4-1 and TRBJ2-3; D is undetermined. The CDR3 has 13 amino acids. Trimming removed 5 bases from V and 3 bases from J, with 9 bases in between. Germline V gene lookup returns CDR1 MGHRA and CDR2 YSYEKL.

The chain carries TRBV5-1 and TRBJ2-5, with 10 bases matching TRBD2. CDR1 and CDR2 (germline): SGHRS, YFSETQ. CDR3 length equals 15 residues. V shed 2 bases, J shed 5 bases, and the junction held 6 bases outside the gene matches. CDR3 sequence (DNA): TGCGCCAGCAGCTTTTCTAGCGGGGGTGGGGAGACCCAGTACTTC. Translating gives CASSFSSGGGETQYF.

The chain carries TRBV5-6 and TRBJ2-2, with D hard to call. Trimming removed 0 bases at V and 10 bases at J, with 4 bases between. CDR1 and CDR2 (germline): SGHDT, YYEEEE. This CDR3 contains 11 residues. The CDR3: CASSLGMELFF. CDR3 in DNA: TGTGCCAGCAGCTTGGGGATGGAGCTGTTTTTT.

The rearrangement links TRBV4-1 to TRBJ1-2; D unclear. The CDR3 has 14 amino acids. Germline CDR1 MGHRA, CDR2 YSYEKL. V was cut by 2 bases and J by 4 bases, with 11 bases left in between. This CDR3 reads CASSQWEGSYGYTF. In DNA, the CDR3 is TGCGCCAGCAGCCAATGGGAGGGTAGCTATGGCTACACCTTC.